Each of the 3 T cell receptor beta chains below was sequenced from the same sample in a study of T cells in Graves' hyperthyroidism and ophthalmopathy. Amplified TCR beta CDR3 regions derived from RNA transcripts. A set of HTBI primers served as the primers for a first-round RT-PCR of the TCR CDR3. From the multiplex PCR reads, TCRdb called clonotypes with MiXCR, one entry per CDR3 protein. The sample consists of 600,000 or so distinct CDR3 sequences, more than 45% of them appearing once. Sequenced input: peripheral blood or thyroid tissue (not recorded which). These receptors were obtained from a young woman with Graves' hyperthyroidism.

J is TRBJ1-6 and V is TRBV20-1; D might be TRBD1 (6 bases). Germline CDR1 and CDR2: DFQATT and SNEGSKA (reference sequence). The CDR3 covers 17 residues. V was cut by 1 base and J by 0 bases, with 13 bases left in between. This CDR3 reads CSARGPGASSYNSPLHF. CDR3 sequence (DNA): TGCAGTGCTAGAGGTCCAGGGGCGAGCTCCTATAATTCACCCCTCCACTTT.

This clonotype has just a few counts. The J gene is TRBJ2-5, the V gene TRBV11-2; 11 bases are shared with TRBD1. Germline trimming cut 5 bases from V and 5 bases from J; bases unmatched to any gene: 10. CDR3 size: 16 residues. Per the germline V gene, CDR1 is SGHAT and CDR2 is FQNNGV. The CDR3 DNA follows: TGTGCCAGCAGCCCGGCCGGACAGGGGGCGGAGGAGACCCAGTACTTC. Translation gives CASSPAGQGAEETQYF.

For this clonotype: A single base separates this from a much larger clone, so it may be a read error. The rearrangement links TRBV7-2 to TRBJ1-3; no firm D call. CDR1 and CDR2 (germline): SGHTA, FQGNSA. The CDR3 length is 13 residues. Trimming took off 5 bases at V and 9 bases at J, with 14 bases between the two ends. As DNA, the CDR3 is TGTGCCAGCAGCGTCAATCTTGAGGGCACCATATATTTT. Residues: CASSVNLEGTIYF.